Following are 30 T cell receptor beta chains from one sample sequenced in a study of early T cells in non-severe SARS-CoV-2 infection. Each CDR3 protein is one row after TCRdb ran MiXCR on the 5' RACE reads. The table has approximately 76,000 distinct CDR3 sequences, around 15% seen once. Sequenced material: whole blood. All receptors derive from an adult who was a healthcare worker with PCR-confirmed SARS-CoV-2 infection or an uninfected control (not recorded which).

This clonotype was seen at least ten times. The CDR3 DNA is TGTGCCAGCAGCGCTACAACGTTGAGTGGGATTGAAGCTTTCTTT. Its protein is CASSATTLSGIEAFF. The chain combines TRBV11-2 with TRBJ1-1; the D is unclear. Trimming cost V 5 bases and J 7 bases, with 20 bases left between them. The CDR3 consists of 15 residues. CDR1 SGHAT and CDR2 FQNNGV come from the germline V gene.

This clonotype was recorded a few times. This sequence joins TRBV9 and TRBJ1-1; 8 positions agree with TRBD1. CDR3 length equals 14 residues. The germline CDR1 and CDR2 sequences are SGDLS and YYNGEE. Trimming removed 0 bases from V and 4 bases from J; junction bases left unmatched: 2. CDR3 sequence: CASSVETGATEAFF. The CDR3 region has the DNA TGTGCCAGCAGCGTAGAGACAGGGGCCACTGAAGCTTTCTTT.

This clonotype was recorded at least ten times. The chain employs TRBV7-6 and TRBJ2-1, with D perhaps matching TRBD1 or TRBD2 (6 bases each). This CDR3 contains 17 residues. V lost 2 bases to trimming and J lost 0 bases, with 14 bases between them. Per germline, CDR1 SGHVS and CDR2 FNYEAQ. Here the CDR3 reads CASSLRGAFSSYNEQFF. CDR3 coding DNA: TGTGCCAGCAGCTTAAGGGGGGCATTCAGCTCCTACAATGAGCAGTTCTTC.

This clonotype was observed a handful of times. V usage is TRBV6-5 and J usage is TRBJ2-3; D unresolved. The CDR3 is 18 residues long. Trimming pared 0 bases from V and 4 bases from J, leaving 20 bases between. Germline V gene sequence: CDR1 MNHEY, CDR2 SVGAGI. As DNA, the CDR3 is TGTGCCAGCAGTTACTCCCCCATTGGGCTGGGCCAGGCAGATACGCAGTATTTT. It codes for CASSYSPIGLGQADTQYF.

This clonotype was observed many times. The chain employs TRBV12-5 and TRBJ1-6, with D maybe TRBD1 (5 bases). The CDR3 loop spans 16 amino acids. V gave up 7 bases and J gave up 10 bases, with 23 bases separating them. Germline V lookup: CDR1 LGHNT, CDR2 FRNRAP. The CDR3: CASARRQGGGESPLHF. The CDR3 DNA sequence: TGTGCTAGTGCCCGGCGGCAGGGAGGTGGGGAGTCACCCCTCCACTTT.

This chain uses TRBV29-1 with TRBJ2-3; 7 bases align to TRBD1. Germline V gene lookup returns CDR1 SQVTM and CDR2 ANQGSEA. V trimming: 3 bases; J trimming: 4 bases; junction bases outside the gene matches: 7. The length of the CDR3 is 14 residues. CDR3 sequence (DNA): TGCAGCGTTGAGATGGCTCAGGGGGCAGATACGCAGTATTTT. Its protein is CSVEMAQGADTQYF.

This chain connects TRBV6-6 to TRBJ2-2; perhaps TRBD1 as D (5 bases). The germline V and J ends were trimmed by 6 bases and 3 bases, with 17 bases remaining between them. Germline V gene sequence: CDR1 MNHNY, CDR2 SVGAGI (reference sequence). This CDR3 region has 16 residues. CDR3 in DNA: TGTGCCAGCAGGACAGTGGGTGGGTCGGACACCGGGGAGCTGTTTTTT. Its translation is CASRTVGGSDTGELFF.

On this clonotype: A much larger clone is a single base away; this may be a read error. The rearrangement links TRBV5-5 to TRBJ1-2, with D uncertain. This CDR3 is built from 18 residues. V lost 1 base and J 2 bases, leaving 21 bases between the germline ends. Germline-derived CDR1 and CDR2 are SGHKS and YYEKEE (reference sequence). CDR3 nucleotide sequence: TGTGCCAGCAGCTTGAGGATCAGGCCTCAAGGGTCCAACTATGGCTACACCTTC. Residues: CASSLRIRPQGSNYGYTF. Full variable domain (rest looked up from reference TRBV5-5 and TRBJ1-2): DAGVTQSPTHLIKTRGQQVTLRCSPISGHKSVSWYQQVLGQGPQFIFQYYEKEERGRGNFPDRFSARQFPNYSSELNVNALLLGDSALYLCASSLRIRPQGSNYGYTFGSGTRLTVV.

This clonotype appeared many times. CDR3 sequence reads: CASSQPGTASSYEQYF. DNA of the CDR3: TGTGCCAGCAGCCAGCCGGGGACCGCGAGCTCCTACGAGCAGTACTTC. The chain employs TRBV14 and TRBJ2-7; D may correspond to TRBD1 or TRBD2 (5 bases each). Trimming left V 3 bases short and J 0 bases short, with 15 bases between. This CDR3 spans 16 amino acids. Germline V gene lookup returns CDR1 SGHDN and CDR2 FVKESK.

This chain joins TRBV19 and TRBJ1-2, with D possibly being TRBD1 (5 bases). V shed 3 bases and J shed 3 bases, with 14 bases lying between them. CDR3 length: 15 amino acids. CDR1 is LNHDA and CDR2 is SQIVND in the germline V gene (reference sequence). For the CDR3, the DNA is TGTGCCAGTAGTATCCCCTTGGACATTTACTATGGCTACACCTTC. Protein: CASSIPLDIYYGYTF. Combining the CDR3 with reference TRBV19 and TRBJ1-2 gives the whole variable domain DGGITQSPKYLFRKEGQNVTLSCEQNLNHDAMYWYRQDPGQGLRLIYYSQIVNDFQKGDIAEGYSVSREKKESFPLTVTSAQKNPTAFYLCASSIPLDIYYGYTFGSGTRLTVV.

There are many counts of this clonotype. The chain couples TRBV7-8 to TRBJ2-5; possibly TRBD1 for D (6 bases). V gave up 0 bases and J gave up 6 bases, with 17 bases separating them. This CDR3 spans 16 amino acids. Germline assignment: CDR1 SGHVS and CDR2 FQNEAQ. The CDR3 DNA sequence: TGTGCCAGCAGCTTAGCTTCGAACTGGCAGGGGAAGACCCAGTACTTC. It encodes CASSLASNWQGKTQYF.

This rearrangement joins TRBV3-2 to TRBJ2-3; the D call in the table, TRBD2, was not verified against the DNA. TRBV3-2 is a documented pseudogene. The CDR3 consists of 17 residues. CDR3 in DNA: TGTGCCAGCAGCCAAACCCCTAGCGCCGGAGGCACAGATACGCAGTATTTT. Its translation is CASSQTPSAGGTDTQYF.

The chain uses TRBV7-9 and TRBJ1-2; the D is unclear. The germline V and J ends were trimmed by 4 bases and 5 bases, with 17 bases remaining between them. This CDR3 contains 15 residues. CDR1 is SEHNR, CDR2 FQNEAQ, per germline (reference sequence). DNA of the CDR3: TGTGCCAGCAGCTCAGACGTCCCGGAAATATATGGCTACACCTTC. It specifies CASSSDVPEIYGYTF.

A few counts support this clonotype. In DNA, the CDR3 is TGTGCCAGCAGCCTGGGGGCGATGATGAACACTGAAGCTTTCTTT. Translating gives CASSLGAMMNTEAFF. The chain joins TRBV27 to TRBJ1-1; a weak D match, TRBD1 (6 bases). The CDR3 runs to 15 residues. V lost 6 bases and J lost 0, with 14 bases in between. Germline V lookup: CDR1 MNHEY, CDR2 SMNVEV (reference sequence).

V usage is TRBV6-6 and J usage is TRBJ1-2; tentative D call: TRBD1 (6 bases). This CDR3 region has 14 residues. CDR1 is MNHNY, CDR2 SVGAGI, per germline (reference sequence). Between the trimmed V and J ends, which lost 4 bases and 4 bases, there was a span of 13 bases. The CDR3 DNA reads as TGTGCCAGCAGTTCCGAAACAGGGAGCTATGGCTACACCTTC. Translating gives CASSSETGSYGYTF.

This clonotype turned up a few times. The chain has TRBV11-2 and TRBJ1-2; D unresolved. Trimming shortened V by 6 bases and J by 5 bases, and 13 bases separated the two germline ends. Germline CDR1 is SGHAT and CDR2 is FQNNGV. The CDR3 is 13 residues long. The CDR3, as DNA: TGTGCCAGCAGTCTCAACTTCCCATATGGCTACACCTTC. Its translation: CASSLNFPYGYTF.

The chain uses TRBV20-1 and TRBJ2-1; D assignment may be TRBD1 or TRBD2 (5 bases each). V was cut by 3 bases and J by 8 bases, with 14 bases left in between. The CDR3 loop spans 13 amino acids. CDR1 and CDR2 (germline): DFQATT, SNEGSKA (reference sequence). The CDR3, as DNA: TGCAGTGCTAGTGGCAGGGAGCGGCATGAGCAGTTCTTC. This sequence encodes CSASGRERHEQFF.

The chain carries TRBV30 and TRBJ2-7; D not certain. The CDR3 totals 11 residues. Germline values: CDR1 GTSNPN, CDR2 SVGIG (reference sequence). V was shortened by 5 bases and J by 3 bases, with 8 bases between the two germline ends. The CDR3 DNA reads TGTGCCTGGTCCTATGGCTACGAGCAGTACTTC. Protein product: CAWSYGYEQYF.

This clonotype was counted between two and nine times. The chain is built from TRBV11-2 and TRBJ2-4; maybe TRBD2 (6 bases). CDR3 length equals 15 residues. V lost 5 bases, J lost 0 bases, and 11 bases lay in between. CDR1 SGHAT and CDR2 FQNNGV come from the germline V gene. Written as DNA, the CDR3 is TGTGCCAGCAGCCCAATGGGGGGAGCCAAAAACATTCAGTACTTC. Translation gives CASSPMGGAKNIQYF.

Many counts were recorded for this clonotype. This chain joins TRBV14 and TRBJ2-1, with a weak D call TRBD2 (6 bases). The CDR3 covers 15 residues. V lost 4 bases, J lost 3 bases, and 13 bases lay in between. CDR1 SGHDN and CDR2 FVKESK come from the germline V gene. The CDR3: CASSLAGYLYNEQFF. CDR3 coding DNA: TGTGCCAGCAGCCTTGCGGGGTATCTCTACAATGAGCAGTTCTTC.

This clonotype was observed many times. V usage is TRBV6-1 and J usage is TRBJ2-7; D call uncertain. The V and J ends lost 1 base and 5 bases respectively, with 12 bases between them. The CDR3 covers 14 residues. The germline gives CDR1 MNHNS, CDR2 SASEGT. The CDR3 DNA reads as TGTGCCAGCAGTGAAGGGGTACGAGTGGACGAGCAGTACTTC. Amino acid sequence: CASSEGVRVDEQYF.

The V gene is TRBV12-3 or TRBV12-4, the J gene TRBJ1-5; D not certain. V lost 7 bases, J lost 0 bases, and 13 bases lay in between. The CDR3 runs to 15 residues. The CDR3 DNA reads TGTGCCAGCACCATTGGTCCAGGTAGCAATCAGCCCCAGCATTTT. Protein product: CASTIGPGSNQPQHF.

The rearrangement links TRBV24-1 to TRBJ1-2; no definite D call. The CDR3 is 13 residues long. V was pared by 3 bases and J by 7 bases, with 11 bases between. The germline CDR1 and CDR2 sequences are KGHDR and SFDVKD. CDR3 in amino acids: CATSDAVWGGYTF. As DNA, the CDR3 is TGTGCCACCAGTGATGCAGTCTGGGGTGGCTACACCTTC.

The rearrangement joins TRBV20-1 to TRBJ2-3, with D maybe TRBD2 (5 bases). The CDR3 is made up of 15 amino acids. Germline loops: CDR1 DFQATT, CDR2 SNEGSKA (reference sequence). Trimming removed 5 bases at V and 3 bases at J, with 18 bases between. CDR3 residues: CSAAPLARETDTQYF. In nucleotides, the CDR3 is TGCAGTGCTGCCCCCTTAGCCCGGGAAACAGATACGCAGTATTTT.

This clonotype was counted at least ten times. The CDR3 loop reads CSVSGRMNTEAFF. In nucleotides, the CDR3 is TGCAGCGTATCGGGACGGATGAACACTGAAGCTTTCTTT. The chain uses TRBV29-1 and TRBJ1-1; tentatively, D is TRBD1 (5 bases). CDR1 is SQVTM, CDR2 ANQGSEA, per germline. The CDR3 spans 13 residues. V was pared by 6 bases and J by 0 bases, with 11 bases between.

This sequence joins TRBV6-5 and TRBJ1-2; 7 bases are a match to TRBD1. The CDR3 is made up of 15 amino acids. V lost 5 bases, J lost 2 bases, and 8 bases stayed unmatched. The germline V gene has CDR1 MNHEY and CDR2 SVGAGI. The chain's CDR3 is CASSTQGGGNYGYTF. The CDR3 DNA is TGTGCCAGCAGTACCCAAGGAGGGGGCAACTATGGCTACACCTTC.

This clonotype turned up a few times. This rearrangement joins TRBV30 to TRBJ2-7; possible D gene TRBD1, 7 bases. Trimming cost V 5 bases and J 7 bases, with 21 bases left between them. Germline V gives CDR1 GTSNPN, CDR2 SVGIG (reference sequence). The CDR3 extends over 14 amino acids. In DNA form, the CDR3 reads TGTGCCTGGGGTCCAGGGGGGCCCAGTTGGGAGCAGTACTTC. Protein: CAWGPGGPSWEQYF. Filled out from reference TRBV30 and TRBJ2-7, the complete variable domain reads SQTIHQWPATLVQPVGSPLSLECTVEGTSNPNLYWYRQAAGRGLQLLFYSVGIGQISSEVPQNLSASRPQDRQFILSSKKLLLSDSGFYLCAWGPGGPSWEQYFGPGTRLTVT.

This rearrangement joins TRBV12-5 to TRBJ2-1, with TRBD2 matching 9 bases. The CDR3 is made up of 15 amino acids. Germline loops: CDR1 LGHNT, CDR2 FRNRAP. The trim removed 9 bases at V and 0 bases at J, leaving 6 bases unmatched. CDR3: CARISGGLSYNEQFF. As DNA, the CDR3 is TGTGCTAGAATTAGCGGGGGCCTCTCCTACAATGAGCAGTTCTTC.

At least ten counts were recorded for this clonotype. The chain employs TRBV14 and TRBJ1-3; D is unclear. Germline CDR1 reads SGHDN; CDR2 reads FVKESK. The CDR3 has 15 residues. Trimming took off 8 bases at V and 4 bases at J, with 18 bases between the two ends. The CDR3 DNA sequence: TGTGCCAGCGGTACCCATCCCGGTCCGGGAAACACCATATATTTT. This codes for CASGTHPGPGNTIYF.

The V call is TRBV19, the J call TRBJ1-2, with TRBD1 matching 7 bases. This CDR3 contains 15 residues. Germline V gene sequence: CDR1 LNHDA, CDR2 SQIVND (reference sequence). V gave up 0 bases and J gave up 7 bases; unmatched junction bases: 8. CDR3 in DNA: TGTGCCAGTAGTATAGATCGGGCAGGGGGTTTTGGCTACACCTTC. This codes for CASSIDRAGGFGYTF.